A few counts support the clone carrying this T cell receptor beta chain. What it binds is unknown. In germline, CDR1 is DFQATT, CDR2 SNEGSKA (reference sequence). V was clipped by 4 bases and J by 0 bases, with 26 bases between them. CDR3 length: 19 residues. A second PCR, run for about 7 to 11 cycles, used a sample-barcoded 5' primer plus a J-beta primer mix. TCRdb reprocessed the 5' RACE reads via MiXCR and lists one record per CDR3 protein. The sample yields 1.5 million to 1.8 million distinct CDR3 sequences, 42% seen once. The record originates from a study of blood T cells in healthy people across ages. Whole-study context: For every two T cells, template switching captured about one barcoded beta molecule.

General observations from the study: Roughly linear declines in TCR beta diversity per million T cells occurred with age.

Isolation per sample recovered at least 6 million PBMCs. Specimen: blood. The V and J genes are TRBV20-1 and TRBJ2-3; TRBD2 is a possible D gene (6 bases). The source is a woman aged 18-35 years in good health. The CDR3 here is CSATGTQNVTASSTDTQYF. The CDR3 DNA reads TGCAGTGCTACCGGGACTCAAAATGTAACTGCCTCTAGCACAGATACGCAGTATTTT.